Following are 22 T cell receptor beta chains from one sample sequenced in a study of blood T cell repertoires in COVID-19. Using immunoSEQ multiplex PCR, the repertoire was profiled, and TCRdb retains in-frame clones only, with some absent. Among some 220,000 clones, 84% were seen once, and the ten largest hold 9.7%. The material sequenced was peripheral blood. All receptors come from a man in his fifties with active or convalescent COVID-19.

This chain connects TRBV6-1 to TRBJ2-3, with 8 bases fitting TRBD2. From germline, CDR1 is MNHNS and CDR2 SASEGT. The CDR3 is 15 amino acids. With 2 bases clipped from V and 7 bases from J, the junction kept 8 bases outside the gene matches. The CDR3 loop is CASSERSGSGYTQYF. CDR3 DNA: TGTGCCAGCAGTGAAAGGAGCGGGAGTGGATATACGCAGTATTTT.

J is TRBJ2-1 and V is TRBV28; tentative D call: TRBD1 (5 bases). V shed 8 bases and J shed 10 bases, with 24 bases lying between them. Per germline, CDR1 MDHEN and CDR2 SYDVKM. There are 15 residues in the CDR3. CDR3 in amino acids: CASRVRDRASGEQFF. The CDR3, as DNA: TGTGCCAGCCGAGTCAGGGATAGGGCTTCCGGAGAGCAGTTCTTC. The full variable domain, with the rest looked up from reference TRBV28 and TRBJ2-1, is DVKVTQSSRYLVKRTGEKVFLECVQDMDHENMFWYRQDPGLGLRLIYFSYDVKMKEKGDIPEGYSVSREKKERFSLILESASTNQTSMYLCASRVRDRASGEQFFGPGTRLTVL.

This clone was recorded a few times. The V call is TRBV18, the J call TRBJ1-2, with D possibly TRBD1 on 6 matching bases. Trimming took 3 bases from V and 3 from J, leaving 11 bases between them. Germline V CDR1 and CDR2: KGHSH, LQKENI. CDR3 length: 14 residues. In nucleotides, the CDR3 is TGTGCCAGCTCACCGGACAGCTACTACTATGGCTACACCTTC. This encodes CASSPDSYYYGYTF. The full variable domain, in which reference TRBV18 and TRBJ1-2 provide the parts outside the CDR3, is NAGVMQNPRHLVRRRGQEARLRCSPMKGHSHVYWYRQLPEEGLKFMVYLQKENIIDESGMPKERFSAEFPKEGPSILRIQQVVRGDSAAYFCASSPDSYYYGYTFGSGTRLTVV.

The chain has TRBV7-2 and TRBJ1-5; 7 positions match TRBD1. Germline-derived CDR1 and CDR2 are SGHTA and FQGNSA. The CDR3 runs to 15 residues. Unmatched junction bases numbered 5, after V lost 5 bases and J lost 1 base. The CDR3 loop is CASSAQGNSNQPQHF. The CDR3 coding sequence is TGTGCCAGCAGCGCACAGGGGAACAGCAATCAGCCCCAGCATTTT. The full variable domain, its missing parts supplied by reference TRBV7-2 and TRBJ1-5, is GAGVSQSPSNKVTEKGKDVELRCDPISGHTALYWYRQSLGQGLEFLIYFQGNSAPDKSGLPSDRFSAERTGGSVSTLTIQRTQQEDSAVYLCASSAQGNSNQPQHFGDGTRLSIL.

The V call is TRBV9, the J call TRBJ2-1; TRBD2 agrees at 7 bases. Germline assignment: CDR1 SGDLS and CDR2 YYNGEE. This CDR3 region has 15 residues. J lost 1 base, V lost 0 bases, and 1 base had no gene match. This CDR3 reads CASSVEGGSYNEQFF. The CDR3, as DNA: TGTGCCAGCAGCGTAGAGGGAGGGTCCTACAATGAGCAGTTCTTC. Full variable domain (outside the CDR3, taken from reference TRBV9 and TRBJ2-1): DSGVTQTPKHLITATGQRVTLRCSPRSGDLSVYWYQQSLDQGLQFLIQYYNGEERAKGNILERFSAQQFPDLHSELNLSSLELGDSALYFCASSVEGGSYNEQFFGPGTRLTVL.

The rearrangement joins TRBV2 to TRBJ1-6, with a tentative D call TRBD1 (6 bases). Germline V gene sequence: CDR1 SNHLY, CDR2 FYNNEI. The V end was cut by 8 bases, the J end by 3 bases, with 11 bases between. This CDR3 has 14 residues. The CDR3 here is CASDRSGYNSPLHF. CDR3 in DNA: TGTGCCAGCGACAGGTCTGGCTATAATTCACCCCTCCACTTT.

V and J are TRBV6-2 or TRBV6-3 and TRBJ1-2; D remains unclear. CDR3 size: 13 residues. V lost 5 bases, J lost 4 bases, and 11 bases lay in between. Germline V CDR1 and CDR2: MNHEY, SVGEGT. The DNA of the CDR3 is TGTGCCAGCAGTCCCCGACCGGGCTATGGCTACACCTTC. It yields the protein CASSPRPGYGYTF.

The J gene is TRBJ2-3, the V gene TRBV19; D is perhaps TRBD1 (5 bases). Germline-derived CDR1 and CDR2 are LNHDA and SQIVND (reference sequence). This CDR3 has 14 residues. Trimming shortened V by 6 bases and J by 1 base, and 11 bases separated the two germline ends. CDR3 amino acids: CASRTDRRTDTQYF. CDR3 sequence (DNA): TGTGCCAGTAGGACCGACAGACGCACAGATACGCAGTATTTT.

V usage is TRBV7-9 and J usage is TRBJ1-1, with D uncertain. Deletions cut 4 bases from V and 10 bases from J, with 25 bases between. The CDR3 runs 16 residues. The germline V gene has CDR1 SEHNR and CDR2 FQNEAQ (reference sequence). DNA of the CDR3: TGTGCCAGCAGCTCAATGTGGACCGCCGCCACTGGGAGAGCTTTCTTT. This translates into CASSSMWTAATGRAFF. Together with reference TRBV7-9 and TRBJ1-1, the CDR3 gives the full variable domain: DTGVSQNPRHKITKRGQNVTFRCDPISEHNRLYWYRQTLGQGPEFLTYFQNEAQLEKSRLLSDRFSAERPKGSFSTLEIQRTEQGDSAMYLCASSSMWTAATGRAFFGQGTRLTVV.

The chain uses TRBV6-5 and TRBJ2-3, with D possibly matching TRBD1 (6 bases). The CDR3 is 13 residues long. The germline V gene has CDR1 MNHEY and CDR2 SVGAGI. Trimming shortened V by 6 bases and J by 3 bases, and 10 bases separated the two germline ends. This CDR3 is CASRETGTDTQYF. The CDR3, as DNA: TGTGCCAGCAGGGAGACAGGTACAGATACGCAGTATTTT.

This clone was recorded once. The rearrangement links TRBV27 to TRBJ2-7; 8 positions match TRBD1. Germline trimming cut 5 bases from V and 6 bases from J; bases unmatched to any gene: 6. From germline, CDR1 is MNHEY and CDR2 SMNVEV (reference sequence). This CDR3 is built from 13 residues. The CDR3 nucleotides are TGTGCCAGCAGTCGACAGGGGATGGGCGAGCAGTACGTC. Protein: CASSRQGMGEQYV.

The chain joins TRBV7-8 to TRBJ1-3; no reliable D call. V was trimmed by 5 bases and J by 0 bases, leaving 11 bases between them. CDR3 length: 15 residues. In germline, CDR1 is SGHVS, CDR2 FQNEAQ. The CDR3 sequence: CASSAGRISGNTIYF. The CDR3 region has the DNA TGTGCCAGCAGCGCTGGCAGGATCTCTGGAAACACCATATATTTT.

In its sample, this clone was seen a few times. The rearrangement joins TRBV19 to TRBJ1-4, with D perhaps matching TRBD1 (5 bases). This CDR3 region has 11 residues. V lost 5 bases to trimming and J lost 13 bases, with 11 bases between them. CDR1 LNHDA and CDR2 SQIVND come from the germline V gene (reference sequence). Here the CDR3 reads CASSWGGVLFF. CDR3 sequence (DNA): TGTGCCAGTAGTTGGGGCGGTGTACTGTTTTTT. Full variable domain (missing parts from reference TRBV19 and TRBJ1-4): DGGITQSPKYLFRKEGQNVTLSCEQNLNHDAMYWYRQDPGQGLRLIYYSQIVNDFQKGDIAEGYSVSREKKESFPLTVTSAQKNPTAFYLCASSWGGVLFFGSGTQLSVL.

The V call is TRBV4-1, the J call TRBJ2-1; 14 bases are a match to TRBD2. The CDR3 is 21 residues long. The germline gives CDR1 MGHRA, CDR2 YSYEKL. J gave up 1 base and V 3 bases, and 14 bases lay outside the gene matches. CDR3 in DNA: TGCGCCAGCAGCCAGAGGTTAGCCGGGACTAGCGGGAGTGGGTCCTACAATGAGCAGTTCTTC. Its translation is CASSQRLAGTSGSGSYNEQFF.

This clone was counted at least ten times. This chain joins TRBV6-5 and TRBJ2-7; D gene uncertain. Deletions cut 4 bases from V and 0 bases from J, with 7 bases between. This CDR3 is built from 13 residues. CDR1 MNHEY and CDR2 SVGAGI come from the germline V gene. This chain's CDR3 is CASSSRFSYEQYV. CDR3 sequence (DNA): TGTGCCAGCAGTTCTAGGTTCTCCTACGAGCAGTACGTC.

This clone appeared once. This rearrangement joins TRBV6-4 to TRBJ2-3; 8 bases line up with TRBD2. V lost 4 bases to trimming and J lost 5 bases; unmatched junction nucleotides: 5. This CDR3 comprises 14 residues. From germline, CDR1 is MRHNA and CDR2 SNTAGT. Here the CDR3 DNA reads TGTGCCAGCAGTGTTAGCGGGGAGGGAGATACGCAGTATTTT. It yields the protein CASSVSGEGDTQYF.

This clone came up a few times. This chain joins TRBV4-3 and TRBJ2-5, with 7 bases that match TRBD2. V trimming: 0 bases; J trimming: 5 bases; junction bases outside the gene matches: 21. The germline CDR1 and CDR2 sequences are LGHNA and YSLEER. The CDR3 is 20 residues long. The CDR3, as DNA: TGCGCCAGCAGCCAAGAGGGGAGCGGGGCGGACCTCTCGGTGTGGGAGACCCAGTACTTC. It encodes CASSQEGSGADLSVWETQYF.

The V and J genes are TRBV27 and TRBJ1-2; 10 bases are a match to TRBD1. The CDR3 loop spans 13 amino acids. In germline, CDR1 is MNHEY, CDR2 SMNVEV (reference sequence). The V and J ends lost 11 bases and 8 bases, in that order; junction bases with no gene match: 11. The DNA for the CDR3 is TGTGCCGCGGGGGACAGGGGATTCGGGGGCTACACCTTC. Its protein product is CAAGDRGFGGYTF.

The rearrangement uses TRBV7-8 and TRBJ2-2, with 10 positions matching TRBD1. The CDR3 totals 16 residues. CDR1 and CDR2 (germline): SGHVS, FQNEAQ. V dropped 5 bases and J dropped 1; count of bases not matched to a gene: 4. Here the CDR3 reads CASSTWTGGNTGELFF. CDR3 bases: TGTGCCAGCAGCACCTGGACAGGGGGGAACACCGGGGAGCTGTTTTTT.

The chain recombines TRBV10-3 with TRBJ1-3, with D hard to call. CDR3 length equals 16 residues. Germline values: CDR1 ENHRY, CDR2 SYGVKD. Trimming took 0 bases from V and 0 from J, leaving 9 bases between them. CDR3: CAISESAGRSGNTIYF. The CDR3 region has the DNA TGTGCCATCAGTGAGTCTGCAGGCCGCTCTGGAAACACCATATATTTT.

The chain employs TRBV6-5 and TRBJ1-2; 7 positions agree with TRBD1. CDR1 and CDR2 (germline): MNHEY, SVGAGI. This CDR3 is 14 amino acids long. V shed 2 bases and J 10 bases; nucleotides not matched to a gene: 10. DNA for the CDR3: TGTGCCAGCAGTTACCTGGAGGACAGGTTACCCTACACCTTC. Residues: CASSYLEDRLPYTF.

The chain couples TRBV5-1 to TRBJ2-7; D may be TRBD2 (5 bases). This CDR3 has 14 residues. Germline assignment: CDR1 SGHRS and CDR2 YFSETQ. V was shortened by 1 base and J by 4 bases, with 12 bases between the two germline ends. The CDR3, as DNA: TGCGCCAGCAGCTTGTCAGGACCGGGGTACGAGCAGTACTTC. This codes for CASSLSGPGYEQYF.